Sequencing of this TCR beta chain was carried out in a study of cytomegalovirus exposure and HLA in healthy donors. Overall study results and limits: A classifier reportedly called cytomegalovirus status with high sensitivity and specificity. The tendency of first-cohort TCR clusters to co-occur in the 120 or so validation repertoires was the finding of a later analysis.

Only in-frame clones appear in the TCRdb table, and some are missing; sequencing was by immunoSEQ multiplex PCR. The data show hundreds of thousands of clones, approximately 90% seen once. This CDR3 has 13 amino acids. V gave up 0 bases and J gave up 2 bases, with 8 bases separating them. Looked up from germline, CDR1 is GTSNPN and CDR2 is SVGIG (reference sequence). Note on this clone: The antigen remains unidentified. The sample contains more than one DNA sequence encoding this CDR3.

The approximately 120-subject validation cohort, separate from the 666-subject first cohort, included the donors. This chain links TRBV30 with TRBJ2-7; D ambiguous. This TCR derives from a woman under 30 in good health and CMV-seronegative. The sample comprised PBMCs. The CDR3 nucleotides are TGTGCCTGGAGTGTGGGCAGAGCCTACGAGCAGTACTTC. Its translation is CAWSVGRAYEQYF.